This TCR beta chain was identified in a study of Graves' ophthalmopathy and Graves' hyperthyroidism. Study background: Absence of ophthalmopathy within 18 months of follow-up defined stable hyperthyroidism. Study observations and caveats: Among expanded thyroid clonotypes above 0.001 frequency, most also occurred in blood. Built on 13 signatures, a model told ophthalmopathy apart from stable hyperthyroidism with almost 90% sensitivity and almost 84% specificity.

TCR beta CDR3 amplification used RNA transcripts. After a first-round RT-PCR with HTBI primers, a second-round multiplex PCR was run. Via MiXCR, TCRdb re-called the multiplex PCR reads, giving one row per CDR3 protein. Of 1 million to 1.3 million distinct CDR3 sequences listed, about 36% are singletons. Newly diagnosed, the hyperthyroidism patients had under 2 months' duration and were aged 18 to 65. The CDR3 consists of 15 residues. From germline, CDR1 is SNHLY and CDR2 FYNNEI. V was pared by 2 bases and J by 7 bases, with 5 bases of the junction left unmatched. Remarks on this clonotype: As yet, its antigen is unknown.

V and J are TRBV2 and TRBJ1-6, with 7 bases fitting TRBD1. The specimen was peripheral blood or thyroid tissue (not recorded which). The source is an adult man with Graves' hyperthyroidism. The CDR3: CASSEWGQLNSPLHF. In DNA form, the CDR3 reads TGTGCCAGCAGTGAATGGGGACAGTTGAATTCACCCCTCCACTTT.